The source of this T cell receptor beta chain is a study of blood T cell repertoires in COVID-19. Overall study: Italy, Spain and the United States were the sources of the convalescent and acute COVID-19 samples. Sample material is recorded as cDNA or gDNA derived from T cells, B-cell-depleted T cells, or PBMCs.

Sequenced by immunoSEQ multiplex PCR; TCRdb stores in-frame clones only, minus some. The sample contains 90,000 or so clones, approximately 91% of which appear only once. The source of this sequence is a human donor with active COVID-19. The donor label of this sample is uncertain. Material for sequencing was peripheral blood.

DNA for the CDR3: TGTGCCAGCAGCTTAGATATCCCAGGCCTACTGAACACTGAAGCTTTCTTT. Translating gives CASSLDIPGLLNTEAFF. The chain couples TRBV11-2 to TRBJ1-1, with unresolved D. CDR3 length: 17 residues. V lost 0 bases to trimming and J lost 0 bases, with 14 bases between them. Germline CDR1 SGHAT, CDR2 FQNNGV.